A selection of T cell receptor beta chains follows, all from one sample in a study of spatial heterogeneity in lung cancer. TCRdb called the 5' RACE reads again in MiXCR, with one record for every CDR3 protein. The data show 20,000 to 30,000 distinct CDR3 sequences, about 9.8% seen once. Specimen: PBMCs, collected at follow-up. These TCRs come from a male donor with early-stage non-small cell lung cancer. Each CDR3 is given with its conserved first and last residue. A D gene is named only where the DNA matches it firmly. Expanded clones get a size class; other rows say once, few or many, or leave the size out.

>many|TRBJ1-5|TRBV5-5|.
CASSPGSPGGHQPQHF
TGTGCCAGCAGCCCCGGTAGCCCCGGGGGTCATCAGCCCCAGCATTTT
>few|TRBJ1-1|TRBV7-6|.
CASSLAPGHMNTEAFF
TGTGCCAGCAGCTTAGCCCCCGGGCACATGAACACTGAAGCTTTCTTT
>many|TRBJ2-1|TRBV9|.
CASSPFESSYNEQFF
TGTGCCAGCAGCCCCTTTGAGAGCTCCTACAATGAGCAGTTCTTC
>many|TRBJ2-3|TRBV29-1|.
CSVLFSSSTDTQYF
TGCAGCGTTCTCTTCAGCTCTAGCACAGATACGCAGTATTTT
>many|TRBJ1-1|TRBV4-1|.
CASGRGGGTNTEAFF
TGCGCCAGCGGGCGAGGGGGGGGCACGAACACTGAAGCTTTCTTT
>many|TRBJ2-6|TRBV10-3|.
CAISHDFGANVLTF
TGTGCCATCAGTCACGATTTTGGGGCCAACGTCCTGACTTTC
>.|TRBJ2-3|TRBV3-1|.
CASSQFTDTQYF
TGTGCCAGCAGCCAATTCACAGATACGCAGTATTTT
>many|TRBJ2-7|TRBV6-1|.
CASSEMVGNSYEQYF
TGTGCCAGCAGTGAAATGGTAGGCAACTCCTACGAGCAGTACTTC
>.|TRBJ2-7|TRBV6-2/TRBV6-3|.
CASRRAGSYEQYF
TGTGCCAGCAGACGAGCCGGGAGCTACGAGCAGTACTTC
>few|TRBJ2-3|TRBV3-1|.
CASSQDWTSTDTQYF
TGTGCCAGCAGCCAAGATTGGACAAGCACAGATACGCAGTATTTT
>few|TRBJ1-2|TRBV11-2|.
CASSPDSGTPYGYTF
TGTGCCAGCAGCCCAGATTCCGGGACACCTTATGGCTACACCTTC